The T cell receptor beta chain under discussion was sequenced for a study of blood T cells in healthy people across ages. Study outcomes and limitations: Relative to aged donors, long-lived donors carried more naive CD4+ cells and displayed higher diversity.

This clonotype was picked up a small number of times. The antigen is not known. CDR1 LNHDA and CDR2 SQIVND come from the germline V gene (reference sequence). The CDR3 covers 14 residues. The J segment lost 4 bases and the V segment lost 9 bases, leaving 10 bases of the junction unmatched. With a J-beta primer mix and a sample-barcoded 5' primer, a second PCR ran 7 to 11 cycles. All samples yielded 3 million or more CDR3-containing paired-end reads. TCRdb redid the calling of the 5' RACE reads with MiXCR, one entry per CDR3 protein. The table shows some 1.4 million distinct CDR3 sequences, with 42% occurring only once.

The rearrangement uses TRBV19 and TRBJ2-3; 7 positions match TRBD2. The receptor was derived from a woman under 30 in good health. Source material: blood. The CDR3 loop is CARPTSRRADTQYF. In DNA form, the CDR3 reads TGTGCCAGGCCGACTAGCAGGAGGGCAGATACGCAGTATTTT.